Given below is one T cell receptor beta chain in context. Its antigen is unidentified. This table comes from immunoSEQ multiplex PCR, and its TCRdb copy is limited to in-frame clones, with some not included. The top ten clones hold 5% to 7% of a sample with tens of thousands of clones, around 80% of them seen once. These data come from a study of neoadjuvant nivolumab and ipilimumab in lung cancer. General study points: Higher pretherapy blood TCR richness went with higher resected-tumor richness.

The V gene's germline CDR1 is MGHRA and CDR2 YSYEKL. This CDR3 spans 15 amino acids. V was trimmed by 4 bases and J by 4 bases, leaving 16 bases between them. V gene TRBV4-1 combines with J gene TRBJ1-2; D is unresolved. The origin of this receptor is an adult with non-small cell lung cancer. The sample here was peripheral blood, taken before neoadjuvant nivolumab, alone or with ipilimumab. The CDR3 region has the DNA TGCGCCAGCAGCCCCGGTGGGGTGCCCTCCTATGGCTACACCTTC. Translating gives CASSPGGVPSYGYTF.